Many counts were recorded for the clone carrying this T cell receptor (beta chain). The antigen is unknown. CDR3 length: 14 residues. V lost 7 bases to trimming and J lost 1 base, with 14 bases between them. The germline CDR1 and CDR2 sequences are SGHRS and YFSETQ. The data derive from a study of T-cell reconstitution after alpha-beta-depleted transplantation in children. Findings and limits, study-wide: From surviving recipient T cells and thymic progenitors came the high day-60 TCRbeta diversity observed in some patients. T-cell counts and diversity at one year following transplant were attributed mainly to newly produced T cells. Alpha-beta T cells present about two months after transplant were reported to originate from several hundred expanded graft clones.

The TCRbeta library was prepared with unique molecular identifiers. One entry per CDR3 protein, called by TCRdb with MiXCR from the PCR reads. The data contain 250,000 to 300,000 distinct CDR3 sequences, 6.5% to 9% of them seen just once; the ten biggest clones take up 9.1%. Material: peripheral blood, obtained 360 days after TCRalphabeta/CD19-depleted stem cell transplant. The V call is TRBV5-1, the J call TRBJ1-1; no firm D call. This receptor was obtained from a female patient aged 2-9 years who had a stem cell transplant for Fanconi anemia, so the T cells may come from the graft donor. DNA of the CDR3: TGCGCCAGCTGCTCGGAGGTCGGGAACACTGAAGCTTTCTTT. Translated: CASCSEVGNTEAFF.